This TCR beta chain was obtained from a study of TIL therapy for anti-PD-1-resistant metastatic lung cancer. General study points: TIL cultures after expansion showed higher clonality and lower diversity than baseline tumor (median roughly 6% vs 31%).

The sample holds one count of this clone. The antigen is not known. Sequencing used immunoSEQ v3. The data were produced by immunoSEQ multiplex PCR, yet TCRdb's version contains in-frame clones alone and is incomplete. The table has more than 9,000 clones, approximately 59% seen once; the top ten hold around 7.4%. Time point given: pre-treatment sample, taken before nivolumab and TIL therapy. Most excised metastases sampled were pleural nodules or supraclavicular lymph nodes. Progressing patients received lymphodepletion, expanded TIL infusion and IL-2. CDR3 length: 14 amino acids. CDR1 is SGHKS, CDR2 YYEKEE, per germline (reference sequence). V was cut by 2 bases and J by 3 bases, with 9 bases left in between.

The chain has TRBV5-5 and TRBJ1-5; D is possibly TRBD1 (6 bases). This receptor was obtained from a person between 25 and 80 years old with non-small cell lung cancer. Sequencing was performed on tumor tissue, taken at baseline. This CDR3 is CASSFGQNNQPQHF. CDR3 bases: TGTGCCAGCAGCTTTGGACAGAACAATCAGCCCCAGCATTTT.